Listed below are T cell receptor beta chains from one sample, sequenced in a study of beta chain features in type 1 diabetes. Only in-frame clones appear in the TCRdb table, and some are missing; sequencing was by immunoSEQ multiplex PCR. This table has 250,000 or so clones, around 21% appearing once. Sequenced input: naive CD4+ T cells from blood. The source of these receptors is a woman between 40 and 50 years old with type 1 diabetes. CDR3s include the opening cysteine and the closing phenylalanine or tryptophan.

V	J	CDR3
TRBV30	TRBJ2-2	CAWGLNGRSGGELFF
TRBV5-1	TRBJ2-1	CASSLEGAGGDEQFF
TRBV29-1	TRBJ1-2	CSVVSGRTNYGYTF
TRBV29-1	TRBJ2-5	CSVRAGGQETQYF
TRBV9	TRBJ2-3	CASSVEAGGSIGDTQYF
TRBV9	TRBJ1-2	CASSEPGTGGGYTF
TRBV19	TRBJ2-2	CASSPPSTSGRTTGELFF
TRBV19	TRBJ2-1	CASTGAGTYNEQFF
TRBV5-8	TRBJ2-3	CASSLGLARTDTQYF
TRBV15	TRBJ2-3	CATSRTGTSGIITDTQYF
TRBV7-3	TRBJ1-2	CASSLGTGLDGYTF
TRBV6-5	TRBJ1-2	CASTDSYGYTF
TRBV11-2	TRBJ2-1	CASSFRLGNEQFF
TRBV5-1	TRBJ2-7	CASSLGQAAYEQYF
TRBV7-9	TRBJ2-7	CASSRPTGEQYF
TRBV9	TRBJ2-1	CASSLGQGGYNEQFF